The present entry profiles one T cell receptor (beta chain) with its context. CDR1 and CDR2 from the germline V gene are MNHEY and SMNVEV (reference sequence). The CDR3 extends over 12 amino acids. V lost 6 bases and J 5 bases, leaving 11 bases between the germline ends. The data derive from a study of Tregs in tolerant kidney transplant recipients. Clones were read by immunoSEQ multiplex PCR, and TCRdb kept only the in-frame ones, dropping some. Of about 64,000 clones in the sample, around 98% are singletons; the top ten hold around 0.34%. Unstimulated regulatory T cells (CD4+CD25+CD127-), CD4+CD25- non-regulatory cells, CD4 and CD8 cells were FACS-sorted from thawed PBMCs.

The receptor was derived from a human donor who received a combined kidney and bone marrow transplant. The sample consisted of Tregs from blood, taken before the transplant. J is TRBJ2-7 and V is TRBV27; no definite D call. In nucleotides, the CDR3 is TGTGCCAGCAGATGGCCCCGGGACGAGCAGTACTTC. It is translated as CASRWPRDEQYF.